This T cell receptor beta chain was identified during a study of cytomegalovirus exposure and HLA in healthy donors (dated by TCRdb to 2016 to 2017). With regard to the full study: An earlier analysis of more than 550 of the donors reported around 280 Gb of sequence data and 117 million unique TCR beta sequences obtained from around 180 million T cells. About 300 gigabases of sequencing data and tens of millions of unique TCR sequences were included in an early release covering roughly 600 HLA-typed donors. Of the 300 to 450 genotyped donors, less than 85% were placed in the genetic ancestry cluster associated with self-reported Caucasian donors. The study aimed to test whether signatures of past pathogen exposure could be identified by cataloging public T cell receptors. Using immunosequencing, the study profiled T cell repertoires from 500 to 800 subjects and related those repertoires to cytomegalovirus serostatus. Along with the roughly 670-subject first cohort, a separate validation cohort of 120 different subjects was used. To predict cytomegalovirus infection status, the study combined high-throughput TCR immunosequencing, statistical association of individual TCRs with disease status, and machine learning. To study patterns of TCR occurrence, a later analysis re-analyzed previously published TCR beta repertoires from 666 donors and added high-resolution HLA genotyping. Rather than using new phenotypic data, the later analysis identified candidate immune exposures from TCR beta sequences and from how often those sequences occurred across donors. In an earlier analysis of 587 of the donors, high-throughput TCR beta sequencing was used to judge whether each TCR beta V gene segment behaved as functional or pseudogenic. Donor age, sex, ethnicity and CMV serostatus were collected together with the repertoire data. A later genetic analysis used genome-wide SNP genotypes for about 55% of the 666 donors, treating that subset as a discovery cohort. Every discovery cohort repertoire had been produced on one sequencing platform. HLA typing included class I and class II loci at four-digit resolution. Typing coverage varied by locus: 629-630 donors for A, B, C, DRB1 and DQB1; 500 to 550 for DQA1; about 600 for DPA1; 450 to 480 for DPB1. Roughly 5 DR-DQ haplotypes were treated as single units for association and clustering because of strong linkage in the cohort. Among around 400 genotyped donors of the cohort, an average of approximately 240,000 unique TCR beta nucleotide sequences was sequenced per donor, of which 15% to 20% were non-productive.

The library relied on the immunoSEQ multiplex PCR assay. For the multiplex PCR, a mixture combining 60 forward primers for TCR Vbeta segments and 13 reverse primers for TCR Jbeta segments was used. The CDR3 region of rearranged TCR beta genes was amplified from genomic DNA with a multiplex PCR assay. On the Illumina HiSeq System, the amplified TCR beta libraries were sequenced as 87-base-pair reads. As for how the authors treated the data: Across the 500 to 850 repertoires, a later analysis counted 80 million or so unique TCR beta chains, 8.5 million to 12 million of which were shared by at least two donors. To remove PCR and sequencing errors, raw reads were error-corrected and collapsed into unique sequences using a nearest-neighbor algorithm that merged closely related sequences. Alignment of CDR3 sequences to IMGT reference sequences was used to assign V, D and J gene segments. For a sequence to be retained, a match of at least six nucleotides to both a V gene segment and a J gene segment was required. Rearrangements were classified as productive when the CDR3 lacked stop codons and remained in frame with V and J, and all other rearrangements were classified as non-productive. Following IMGT convention, CDR3 was defined as the stretch from the second conserved V-encoded cysteine to the conserved J-encoded phenylalanine. The earlier analysis of a few hundred of the donors excluded any sequence lacking an unambiguous match to a single V gene segment. An earlier analysis of fewer than 750 of the donors called V segments functional above 56.7% productive rearrangements and segregating when the between-donor standard deviation exceeded 5%. A statistical classification framework was built for diagnosing cytomegalovirus status from the catalog of TCR beta chain sequences. V and J gene assignment, in a later analysis, came from comparing TCR nucleotide sequences with IMGT/GENE-DB human TR gene sequences. The TCRdist pipeline was used in a later analysis to assign CDR3 sequences and most-parsimonious VDJ recombination scenarios. A later analysis defined each TCR beta chain by its CDR3 amino acid sequence plus V-gene family, and excluded reads lacking a unique V-gene family. A later analysis removed 600 or so highly shared, low-generation-probability nucleotide sequences to deal with suspected cross-contamination and a sequencing artifact. For each public chain, a later analysis derived a clonal expansion index from normalized ranks of inferred template counts within each repertoire. A later analysis computed generation probabilities with a VDJ recombination model fitted to out-of-frame rearrangements, and checked the results against IGoR. In a later analysis, TCR-TCR, TCR-HLA and TCR-CMV co-occurrence was scored with hypergeometric tests, and a repertoire-size bias correction was applied to TCR pairs. False discovery rates were estimated in a later analysis by permuting HLA or CMV assignments 20 times. In a later analysis, co-occurring TCRs were grouped with DBSCAN, and TCRdist sequence similarity was added when clustering was performed within HLA-allele-positive subsets. Co-occurrence clustering excluded repertoires with fewer than 30,000 or more than 120,000 public chains, plus five with anomalous nucleotide sharing. In its TCRdb copy, this immuneACCESS table keeps in-frame sequences only and misses some clones. Where compared with another copy, unresolved V genes explain less than half of these, and the others have no known cause. That table supplies the V and J calls and clone size; D and trimming were determined from the DNA. The sample has 140,000 to 150,000 clones on record, around 10% of them singletons. Under 2% of the sample goes to the ten largest clones.

V and J are truncated by 7 bases and 1 base respectively, leaving an intervening sequence of 10 bases. Its CDR3 holds 14 amino acids, cysteine through phenylalanine. Only the CDR3 portion is preserved as DNA: 42 bases, with reading frame beginning at the first base. Per the germline V gene, SNHLY is the CDR1 and FYNNEI is the CDR2. What the research found in general, with its limitations: In a later analysis, TCR association rates were found to vary across HLA loci, with the most associated TCRs seen for DRB1 alleles and the fewest for HLA-C alleles. In a later analysis, HLA-associated TCR beta chains showed more clonal expansion and lower generation probabilities than non-associated chains that were equally common. CMV serostatus was the only immune exposure information available for the cohort. According to a later genetic analysis, donors in an Asian-associated ancestry cluster had fewer N-insertions in productive TCRs than the approximately 690-donor mean. While some public TCRs were present in many individuals, most TCR sequences turned up only very rarely across donors. According to the authors, the approach could potentially be generalized to other disease states and immunological phenotypes. Because some donors lacked HLA typing at each locus, the association tests relied only on the typed subset. Correlated functional status among segregating V segments might be attributable to linkage disequilibrium, but an unknown experimental factor could not be ruled out. Sequencing depth was assumed to be roughly uniform across donors in the presence/absence analyses, though that assumption may not hold. The cohort was sequenced for TCR beta chains only, and without alpha or paired-chain data the features that could be detected were limited. Three of the identified cytomegalovirus-associated TCR beta chains were confirmed in vitro to be specific for cytomegalovirus antigens. A later analysis reported that several top co-occurrence clusters appeared linked to parvovirus B19, influenza, CMV and Epstein-Barr virus. A cluster of highly shared sequence variants was judged likely to be a technical artifact of the sequencing pipeline. Cytomegalovirus status was reported to be diagnosed by the classifier with high specificity and sensitivity in both the original and validation cohorts. The 87-base-pair reads could not distinguish some IMGT-functional V segments, including TRBV6-2 and TRBV6-3, so those segments were excluded. A later analysis found that most CMV-associated TCR beta chains appeared HLA-restricted, with HLA associations seemingly driven largely by CMV exposure. Because counts were too low, seventeen rarely observed V segments, including chromosome 9 orphons, were excluded from the earlier analysis of about 500 of the donors. A further reported finding was that TCR beta sequences accurately predicted the HLA-A and HLA-B alleles for most subjects in the first cohort. At a false discovery rate of 0.05, a later analysis linked under 20,000 TCR beta sequences to specific HLA alleles. An association between a missense DCLRE1C variant and V-gene and J-gene trimming of TCR beta chains was found in a later genetic analysis and replicated in an independent cohort. In an earlier analysis of 500 to 650 of the donors, most TCR beta V segments appeared in productive rearrangements about 90% or about 30% of the time, broadly matching IMGT annotations. A total of 150 to 200 TCR beta chains were listed by the study as associated with cytomegalovirus. Assigning TCR associations to individual alleles was difficult when HLA alleles, especially DR and DQ, strongly co-occurred.

A note on this clone: Its antigen target is currently unknown. Base qualities were left out, and no much larger clone turns up one base away. The same CDR3 is also encoded by other DNA sequences in this sample.

The cohort consisted of approximately 690 healthy bone marrow donors. At the time of sampling, all cohort members were nominally healthy, though unrecorded immune exposures were likely present. The donor tested CMV seronegative and was one of the 352 seronegative cohort members. A peripheral blood sample was collected from each donor, and TCR beta sequencing was performed on peripheral blood mononuclear cells. Genomic DNA extraction from the blood cell samples was performed with the Qiagen DNeasy Blood Extraction Kit. This clonotype originated in a man aged 45-65 years in good health and CMV-seronegative. Rearrangement joined TRBV2 to TRBJ2-2, with a weak D call of TRBD2 (6 bases match). The sample consisted of PBMCs. The CDR3 region: CASTLAKNTGELFF. The DNA sequence is as follows: TGTGCCAGCACCCTAGCGAAGAACACCGGGGAGCTGTTTTTT.